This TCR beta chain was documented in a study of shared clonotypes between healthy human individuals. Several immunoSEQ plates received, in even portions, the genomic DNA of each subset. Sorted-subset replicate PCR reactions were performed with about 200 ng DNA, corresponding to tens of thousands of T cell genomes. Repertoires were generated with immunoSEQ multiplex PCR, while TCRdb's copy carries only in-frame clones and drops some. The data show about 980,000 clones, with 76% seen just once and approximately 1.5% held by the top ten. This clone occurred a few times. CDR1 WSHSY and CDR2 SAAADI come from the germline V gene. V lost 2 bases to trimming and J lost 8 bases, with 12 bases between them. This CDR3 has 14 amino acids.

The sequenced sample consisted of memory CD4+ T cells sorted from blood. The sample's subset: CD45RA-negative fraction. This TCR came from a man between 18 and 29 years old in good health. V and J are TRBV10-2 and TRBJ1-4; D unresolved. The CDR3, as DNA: TGCGCCAGCAGTGAGGGGCAGGAAGGCGAAAAACTGTTTTTT. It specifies CASSEGQEGEKLFF.